The 28 T cell receptor beta chains below were found in one sample sequenced in a study of blood T cell repertoires in COVID-19 (dated by TCRdb to the early 2020s). Receptor libraries were prepared by the immunoSEQ multiplex PCR assay. Drawn from immuneACCESS, this table holds only the in-frame rearrangements with V and J called that TCRdb kept. Clones are partly lost; checked studies trace under half to an unresolved V gene and leave the rest unexplained. The sample table lists 200,000 to 250,000 clones, 70% to 90% of them with a count of one. Together, the top ten hold approximately 8.2% of the sample. Sequencing was carried out using PBMCs or T cells enriched from blood (not recorded which). All receptors come from a woman in her fifties or sixties with acute COVID-19.

The rearrangement uses TRBV30 and TRBJ2-3; D possibly corresponds to TRBD2 (5 bases). In germline, CDR1 is GTSNPN, CDR2 SVGIG (reference sequence). Trimming took 7 bases from V and 2 from J, leaving 10 bases between them. The CDR3 is made up of 12 amino acids. In nucleotides, the CDR3 is TGTGCCTCCCTAGCCCTCACAGATACGCAGTATTTT. Protein: CASLALTDTQYF.

The chain has TRBV7-2 and TRBJ2-1, with 8 bases that match TRBD2. J gave up 11 bases and V 3 bases, and 15 bases lay outside the gene matches. The germline V gene has CDR1 SGHTA and CDR2 FQGNSA. The CDR3 is 16 amino acids. CDR3 nucleotide sequence: TGTGCCAGCAGCTTCCCTGGCGGGGGGATTACAATGAAGCAGTTCTTC. It codes for CASSFPGGGITMKQFF.

The V gene is TRBV11-2, the J gene TRBJ2-7; possible D gene TRBD2, 5 bases. Deletions cut 1 base from V and 1 base from J, with 5 bases between. The CDR3 has 13 residues. CDR1 SGHAT and CDR2 FQNNGV come from the germline V gene. CDR3 bases: TGTGCCAGCAGCTTAGGGACTTCCTACGAGCAGTACTTC. Residues: CASSLGTSYEQYF. Combining the CDR3 with reference TRBV11-2 and TRBJ2-7 gives the whole variable domain EAGVAQSPRYKIIEKRQSVAFWCNPISGHATLYWYQQILGQGPKLLIQFQNNGVVDDSQLPKDRFSAERLKGVDSTLKIQPAKLEDSAVYLCASSLGTSYEQYFGPGTRLTVT.

This rearrangement joins TRBV7-2 to TRBJ1-1, with unresolved D. The germline V gene encodes CDR1 SGHTA and CDR2 FQGNSA. CDR3 size: 15 residues. Trimming took 2 bases from V and 1 from J, leaving 11 bases between them. CDR3 nucleotide sequence: TGTGCCAGCAGCTTACAACGGGGAGGGAACACTGAAGCTTTCTTT. Translation gives CASSLQRGGNTEAFF.

A single count supports this clone. The chain combines TRBV6-5 with TRBJ1-6; weak D call: TRBD1 (6 bases). Trimming removed 2 bases from V and 8 bases from J, with 13 bases in between. The CDR3 runs 15 residues. The germline V gene has CDR1 MNHEY and CDR2 SVGAGI. This chain's CDR3 is CASSYGGGQDSPLHF. The CDR3 DNA follows: TGTGCCAGCAGTTACGGGGGGGGGCAGGATTCACCCCTCCACTTT.

This sequence joins TRBV3-1 (or the pseudogene TRBV3-2) and TRBJ2-7; tentatively, D is TRBD1 (5 bases). CDR3 length equals 15 residues. Germline V gene lookup returns CDR1 LGHDT and CDR2 YNNKEL (reference sequence). V was clipped by 3 bases and J by 6 bases, with 18 bases between them. CDR3 residues: CASSHHLQVRPEQYF. CDR3 coding DNA: TGTGCCAGCAGCCACCATCTACAGGTAAGGCCCGAGCAGTACTTC.

The rearrangement joins TRBV5-1 to TRBJ1-1; D is perhaps TRBD1 (5 bases). Germline V CDR1 and CDR2: SGHRS, YFSETQ. Deletions cut 4 bases from V and 0 bases from J, with 10 bases between. The CDR3 has 14 amino acids. The CDR3 protein is CASSQQGMNTEAFF. The CDR3 nucleotides are TGCGCCAGCAGCCAGCAGGGCATGAACACTGAAGCTTTCTTT.

The J gene is TRBJ1-5, the V gene TRBV4-3; D not resolved. CDR3 length: 13 amino acids. Trimming removed 2 bases from V and 9 bases from J, with 11 bases in between. In germline, CDR1 is LGHNA, CDR2 YSLEER. CDR3 protein: CASSQFPEAPQHF. CDR3 nucleotide sequence: TGCGCCAGCAGCCAATTCCCGGAGGCGCCCCAGCATTTT.

The genes are TRBV6-5 and TRBJ2-2; 7 nucleotides agree with TRBD1. V was pared by 4 bases and J by 4 bases, with 3 bases of the junction left unmatched. The CDR3 is 14 residues long. Germline V gene lookup returns CDR1 MNHEY and CDR2 SVGAGI. The CDR3 loop reads CASSLAGGTGELFF. CDR3 coding DNA: TGTGCCAGCAGTTTGGCAGGGGGCACCGGGGAGCTGTTTTTT.

The chain couples TRBV29-1 to TRBJ2-3, with D possibly matching TRBD2 (6 bases). The CDR3 contains 12 residues. Germline CDR1 and CDR2: SQVTM and ANQGSEA. The CDR3 nucleotides are TGCTCACAACGGGGGAGCACAGATACGCAGTATTTT. This codes for CSQRGSTDTQYF.

The chain combines TRBV19 with TRBJ1-1; the match to TRBD1 covers 10 bases. The germline gives CDR1 LNHDA, CDR2 SQIVND (reference sequence). V lost 7 bases, J lost 6 bases, and 14 bases stayed unmatched. This CDR3 contains 16 residues. Here the CDR3 reads CASNTPGQGLGAEAFF. Here the CDR3 DNA reads TGTGCCAGTAACACACCGGGACAGGGGTTGGGGGCTGAAGCTTTCTTT.

The rearrangement uses TRBV14 and TRBJ1-4, with 7 bases lining up with TRBD1. V gave up 4 bases and J gave up 7 bases; unmatched junction bases: 6. This CDR3 is 14 amino acids long. The germline gives CDR1 SGHDN, CDR2 FVKESK. The CDR3 is CASSRSGGREKLFF. In nucleotides, the CDR3 is TGTGCCAGCAGCCGTTCAGGGGGGCGTGAAAAACTGTTTTTT.

V and J are TRBV10-3 and TRBJ1-1, with 8 bases aligning to TRBD1. The junction had 3 bases not matched to a gene; V was cut back by 5 bases and J by 1 base. CDR3 length: 14 amino acids. In germline, CDR1 is ENHRY, CDR2 SYGVKD. The CDR3 DNA is TGTGCCATCAGTTACGACAGGGGGAACACTGAAGCTTTCTTT. This sequence encodes CAISYDRGNTEAFF.

This sequence joins TRBV4-3 and TRBJ1-1; D perhaps matches TRBD1 (5 bases). CDR1 and CDR2 (germline): LGHNA, YSLEER. The CDR3 spans 16 residues. The V gene lost 5 bases and the J gene lost 0 bases, with 16 bases spanning the gap. Written as DNA, the CDR3 is TGCGCCAGCAGCTCCTACGGGGGATGGATGAACACTGAAGCTTTCTTT. It translates to CASSSYGGWMNTEAFF.

The rearrangement uses TRBV3-1 (or the pseudogene TRBV3-2) and TRBJ2-7, with 9 bases fitting TRBD1. This CDR3 region has 15 residues. The V gene end was trimmed by 1 base and the J gene end by 0 bases; junction bases not matched to a gene: 1. CDR1 LGHDT and CDR2 YNNKEL come from the germline V gene (reference sequence). The CDR3 reads CASSQGDRASYEQYF. The CDR3 nucleotides are TGTGCCAGCAGCCAAGGGGACAGGGCCTCCTACGAGCAGTACTTC.

Only one count was recorded for this clone. J is TRBJ1-1 and V is TRBV6-2 or TRBV6-3, with 8 bases lining up with TRBD1. Losses at the gene ends were 4 bases for V and 6 bases for J; bases not matched to a gene: 7. In germline, CDR1 is MNHEY, CDR2 SVGEGT. The CDR3 has 14 amino acids. CDR3 in amino acids: CASSLDRVAAEAFF. CDR3 sequence (DNA): TGTGCCAGCAGTTTGGACAGGGTGGCCGCTGAAGCTTTCTTT.

The J gene is TRBJ2-3, the V gene TRBV3-1 (or the pseudogene TRBV3-2); D remains unclear. Trimming shortened V by 0 bases and J by 7 bases, and 8 bases separated the two germline ends. Germline CDR1 and CDR2: LGHDT and YNNKEL (reference sequence). CDR3 length equals 13 residues. The CDR3 DNA follows: TGTGCCAGCAGCCAAGAACTAACCCATACGCAGTATTTT. It translates to CASSQELTHTQYF.

The chain uses TRBV19 and TRBJ1-5; maybe TRBD1 (6 bases). The ends were cut back, 4 bases at V and 7 bases at J, with 14 bases in the middle. Germline CDR1 and CDR2: LNHDA and SQIVND (reference sequence). CDR3 length: 14 residues. The CDR3 protein is CASSTERGGQPQHF. CDR3 nucleotides: TGTGCCAGTAGTACTGAGAGAGGGGGACAGCCCCAGCATTTT. Filled out from reference TRBV19 and TRBJ1-5, the complete variable domain reads DGGITQSPKYLFRKEGQNVTLSCEQNLNHDAMYWYRQDPGQGLRLIYYSQIVNDFQKGDIAEGYSVSREKKESFPLTVTSAQKNPTAFYLCASSTERGGQPQHFGDGTRLSIL.

The V call is TRBV30, the J call TRBJ2-2, with D possibly TRBD2 on 6 matching bases. This CDR3 contains 13 residues. Germline V gene data show CDR1 as GTSNPN and CDR2 as SVGIG (reference sequence). V was shortened by 4 bases and J by 7 bases, with 13 bases between the two germline ends. CDR3 DNA sequence: TGTGCCTGGAACCCCGGGAGAGTCGGGGAGCTGTTTTTT. This encodes CAWNPGRVGELFF.

In regard to this clone: A read error may produce the germline difference seen at one junction end. This sequence joins TRBV6-2 or TRBV6-3 and TRBJ2-2; tentative D call: TRBD2 (6 bases). This CDR3 contains 15 residues. Germline V gives CDR1 MNHEY, CDR2 SVGEGT. CDR3 residues: CASSDSQGGSGELFF. The CDR3 nucleotides are TGTGCCAGCAGTGACTCGCAGGGAGGTTCCGGGGAGCTGTTTTTT.

This clone has just one count. The rearrangement uses TRBV6-5 and TRBJ2-2; D is ambiguous. The CDR3 runs 12 residues. V shed 6 bases and J shed 5 bases, with 7 bases lying between them. Germline loops: CDR1 MNHEY, CDR2 SVGAGI. This chain's CDR3 is CASRRVTGELFF. The CDR3 coding sequence is TGTGCCAGCAGGCGAGTGACCGGGGAGCTGTTTTTT.

V and J are TRBV5-3 and TRBJ1-5; D gene unclear. TRBV5-3 is known as an ORF, though its function is uncertain. V was cut by 0 bases and J by 6 bases, with 10 bases left in between. This CDR3 is built from 14 residues. The CDR3 region has the DNA TGTGCCAGAAGCTTGGCCGGGTCGGGTCAGCCCCAGCATTTT. Translating it yields CARSLAGSGQPQHF.

The CDR3 loop reads CASGWFQGWTEAFF. CDR3 bases: TGTGCTAGTGGTTGGTTCCAGGGGTGGACTGAAGCTTTCTTT. The gene calls are TRBV12-5 and TRBJ1-1, with D maybe TRBD1 (6 bases). V was cut by 4 bases and J by 5 bases, with 14 bases left in between. Looked up from germline, CDR1 is LGHNT and CDR2 is FRNRAP. This CDR3 region has 14 residues.

The chain recombines TRBV27 with TRBJ1-2, with 12 bases aligning to TRBD1. From germline, CDR1 is MNHEY and CDR2 SMNVEV (reference sequence). The J segment lost 3 bases and the V segment lost 5 bases, leaving 7 bases of the junction unmatched. This CDR3 spans 16 amino acids. The chain's CDR3 is CASSPGTGGRDYGYTF. CDR3 bases: TGTGCCAGCAGTCCAGGGACAGGGGGCCGCGACTATGGCTACACCTTC.

J is TRBJ1-3 and V is TRBV30; D call uncertain. The CDR3 length is 16 residues. Deletions cut 0 bases from V and 0 bases from J, with 12 bases between. CDR1 is GTSNPN and CDR2 is SVGIG in the germline V gene (reference sequence). The CDR3 DNA reads TGTGCCTGGAGTGTTAACAGCCGACGCTCTGGAAACACCATATATTTT. Protein sequence: CAWSVNSRRSGNTIYF.

This clone was counted a single time. The chain is built from TRBV3-1 (or the pseudogene TRBV3-2) and TRBJ1-1; 8 bases are a match to TRBD1. CDR1 and CDR2 (germline): LGHDT, YNNKEL (reference sequence). The length of the CDR3 is 14 residues. After removal of 4 bases from V and 5 bases from J, the junction contained 6 bases not matched to a gene. CDR3 nucleotide sequence: TGTGCCAGCAGCCCCCGGACAGGGAGGACTGAAGCTTTCTTT. Its protein is CASSPRTGRTEAFF.

The J gene is TRBJ2-7, the V gene TRBV7-2; 9 positions match TRBD2. The V gene's germline CDR1 is SGHTA and CDR2 FQGNSA. The CDR3 runs to 15 residues. J lost 2 bases, V lost 8 bases, and 10 bases had no gene match. CDR3 DNA sequence: TGTGCCAGCGGGCGCGCGGGGGGGTCGACCTACGAGCAGTACTTC. It yields the protein CASGRAGGSTYEQYF.

The CDR3 DNA reads TGTGCCAGCAGTGAACATTCGGTGTGGACAGATAATAATGAAAAACTGTTTTTT. Amino acids: CASSEHSVWTDNNEKLFF. V and J are TRBV2 and TRBJ1-4, with D possibly matching TRBD1 (6 bases). Trimming cost V 2 bases and J 4 bases, with 20 bases left between them. The germline V gene encodes CDR1 SNHLY and CDR2 FYNNEI. The CDR3 extends over 18 amino acids.